This record looks at one T cell receptor (beta chain) sequence and its context. This sample is drawn from a study of blood T cell repertoires in COVID-19. Study-level information: Sites across the United States, Italy and Spain contributed samples from acute and convalescent COVID-19. T cells, B-cell-depleted T cells, or PBMCs supplied cDNA or gDNA.

Here immunoSEQ multiplex PCR was the method, and the copy in TCRdb shows in-frame clones only, minus some. The table has 45,000 to 50,000 clones, 80% to 90% seen once. V lost 8 bases to trimming and J lost 4 bases; unmatched junction nucleotides: 10. The CDR3 has 15 residues. Germline loops: CDR1 SNHLY, CDR2 FYNNEI. The source material was peripheral blood. This clonotype originated in a man aged 35 to 55 with acute or convalescent COVID-19. This chain connects TRBV2 to TRBJ2-5, with 10 bases matching TRBD2. The CDR3 sequence: CASRPSERGGETQYF. In DNA form, the CDR3 reads TGTGCCAGCCGCCCTTCAGAGCGGGGGGGAGAGACCCAGTACTTC.